These T cell receptor beta chains were read from a single sample in a study of shared clonotypes between healthy human individuals. The repertoire was sequenced with immunoSEQ multiplex PCR; TCRdb's copy has only in-frame clones and lacks some. The sample lists roughly 2.5 million clones, over 85% occurring once. The sequencing sample was made of naive CD4+ T cells sorted from blood. These receptors were taken from a man aged 18 to 35 in good health. CDR3s include the opening cysteine and the closing phenylalanine or tryptophan. A D gene is named only where the DNA matches it firmly. A row's size may be missing; if present it is once, few, many or a size class.

CDR3 | DNA | length | D | V | size | J
CASSTANTEAFF | TGCGCCAGCAGTACGGCGAACACTGAAGCTTTCTTT | 12 | . | TRBV5-1 | few | TRBJ1-1
CASSEAGRSNQPQHF | TGTGCCAGCAGTGAGGCCGGGCGGAGCAATCAGCCCCAGCATTTT | 15 | . | TRBV2 | few | TRBJ1-5
CASSRTGVTYNEQFF | TGTGCCAGCAGTAGGACAGGGGTGACCTACAATGAGCAGTTCTTC | 15 | TRBD1 | TRBV7-9 | . | TRBJ2-1
CAWSVLWGATNEKLFF | TGTGCCTGGAGTGTACTCTGGGGTGCAACTAATGAAAAACTGTTTTTT | 16 | . | TRBV30 | . | TRBJ1-4
CAWSPGLGGTEAFF | TGTGCCTGGAGCCCAGGCCTCGGGGGTACTGAAGCTTTCTTT | 14 | . | TRBV30 | . | TRBJ1-1
CASSPGGPRDSPDEQYF | TGTGCCAGCAGCCCCGGCGGCCCCCGGGACAGCCCGGACGAGCAGTACTTC | 17 | TRBD1 | TRBV7-2 | once | TRBJ2-7
CASSPRDRGSYEQYF | TGTGCCAGCAGCCCCCGGGACAGGGGTTCCTACGAGCAGTACTTC | 15 | TRBD1 | TRBV7-8 | . | TRBJ2-7
CASSPDPNYGYTF | TGTGCCAGCAGCCCGGACCCGAACTATGGCTACACCTTC | 13 | . | TRBV6-6 | . | TRBJ1-2
CASRKPIGNTIYF | TGTGCCAGCCGAAAACCGATTGGAAACACCATATATTTT | 13 | . | TRBV6-5 | . | TRBJ1-3
CASSIIGEKLFF | TGTGCCAGTAGTATTATCGGGGAAAAACTGTTTTTT | 12 | . | TRBV19 | . | TRBJ1-4
CASSYLPGQGDTEAFF | TGTGCCAGCAGTTACTTACCGGGACAGGGGGACACTGAAGCTTTCTTT | 16 | TRBD1 | TRBV6-5 | . | TRBJ1-1
CASSFGLAVYNEQFF | TGTGCCAGCAGCTTTGGACTAGCGGTATACAATGAGCAGTTCTTC | 15 | TRBD2 | TRBV7-2 | . | TRBJ2-1
CATSRDRVRNEKLFF | TGTGCCACTTCACGGGACAGGGTACGGAATGAAAAACTGTTTTTT | 15 | TRBD1 | TRBV19 | . | TRBJ1-4
CATQLQGPDTQYF | TGTGCCACCCAGCTTCAGGGTCCAGATACGCAGTATTTT | 13 | . | TRBV2 | once | TRBJ2-3
CASSHLRRKETQYF | TGTGCCAGCAGTCATCTCCGGCGGAAAGAGACCCAGTACTTC | 14 | . | TRBV6-4 | . | TRBJ2-5
CASSPGDRNTEAFF | TGTGCCAGCAGCCCAGGGGACAGAAACACTGAAGCTTTCTTT | 14 | TRBD1 | TRBV13 | once | TRBJ1-1
CASSYKAGPSPQHF | TGTGCCAGCAGTTATAAGGCAGGGCCGTCGCCCCAGCATTTT | 14 | . | TRBV6-5 | . | TRBJ1-5
CASSSAAGSYEQYF | TGTGCCAGCAGCTCCGCGGCAGGATCCTACGAGCAGTACTTC | 14 | . | TRBV6-5 | . | TRBJ2-7
CASSLGLTNSPLHF | TGTGCCAGCAGCTTAGGACTGACGAATTCACCCCTCCACTTT | 14 | . | TRBV7-2 | . | TRBJ1-6
CASSPDVPRAGNTIYF | TGTGCCAGCTCACCGGACGTCCCTCGAGCTGGAAACACCATATATTTT | 16 | . | TRBV18 | . | TRBJ1-3
CASSLGARGLAYEQYF | TGTGCCAGCAGCTTAGGGGCGCGAGGACTAGCCTACGAGCAGTACTTC | 16 | TRBD2 | TRBV7-2 | . | TRBJ2-7
CAWSRVTTWHTEAFF | TGTGCCTGGTCCCGGGTTACCACTTGGCACACTGAAGCTTTCTTT | 15 | . | TRBV30 | . | TRBJ1-1
CASSLGDYQSETQYF | TGTGCCAGCAGCTTAGGCGATTATCAGTCAGAGACCCAGTACTTC | 15 | . | TRBV5-5 | once | TRBJ2-5
CASSQGDRANTEAFF | TGCGCCAGCAGCCAAGGCGACAGGGCGAACACTGAAGCTTTCTTT | 15 | TRBD1 | TRBV4-1 | . | TRBJ1-1
CASSLVGESAGELFF | TGCGCCAGCAGCTTGGTGGGGGAGTCCGCCGGGGAGCTGTTTTTT | 15 | . | TRBV5-1 | . | TRBJ2-2
CASSQPILHRTATYEQYF | TGCGCCAGCAGCCAGCCTATCCTCCACAGGACAGCTACCTACGAGCAGTACTTC | 18 | . | TRBV4-1 | once | TRBJ2-7
CASSYTGTGAYEQYF | TGTGCCAGCAGCTACACCGGGACAGGGGCCTACGAGCAGTACTTC | 15 | TRBD1 | TRBV5-8 | . | TRBJ2-7
CASSLTGSNEKLFF | TGTGCCAGCAGCTTGACAGGGTCTAATGAAAAACTGTTTTTT | 14 | TRBD1 | TRBV7-9 | . | TRBJ1-4
CAMGTGQTNNYGYTF | TGTGCCATGGGAACCGGACAGACTAATAACTATGGCTACACCTTC | 15 | . | TRBV10-3 | . | TRBJ1-2
CASSPPGQLDTQYF | TGTGCCAGCTCACCACCGGGACAGTTGGATACGCAGTATTTT | 14 | TRBD1 | TRBV18 | . | TRBJ2-3
CASSLDRANTGELFF | TGTGCCAGCAGCCTGGACAGAGCGAACACCGGGGAGCTGTTTTTT | 15 | . | TRBV7-9 | . | TRBJ2-2
CATRGQVGKTFF | TGCGCCACCAGAGGACAGGTCGGAAAAACTTTCTTT | 12 | TRBD1 | TRBV10-1 | few | TRBJ1-1